This entry features one T cell receptor (beta chain) sequence. The data are from a study of blood T cell repertoires in COVID-19. Study-wide background: Samples taken during acute and convalescent COVID-19 were collected in the United States, Italy and Spain.

The method was immunoSEQ multiplex PCR; TCRdb's version includes in-frame clones alone and lacks a portion of them. The sample carries 400,000 to 450,000 clones, 89% recorded once. Germline V lookup: CDR1 SGHTA, CDR2 FQGNSA. There are 15 residues in the CDR3. V was trimmed by 5 bases and J by 4 bases, leaving 17 bases between them. The sample taken for sequencing was peripheral blood. This receptor was obtained from a woman in her thirties or forties with COVID-19, enrolled during active disease. The V and J genes are TRBV7-2 and TRBJ1-1; no clear D. CDR3 sequence: CASSPPPEGSTEAFF. Here the CDR3 DNA reads TGTGCCAGCAGCCCGCCGCCCGAGGGTAGCACTGAAGCTTTCTTT.